This TCR beta chain was observed in a study of blood T cells in healthy people across ages. Sample-barcoded 5' priming and a J-beta primer mix drove a second PCR of 7 to 11 cycles. TCRdb re-called the 5' RACE reads through MiXCR, storing one row per CDR3 protein. This table holds around 790,000 distinct CDR3 sequences, approximately 48% found once. The CDR3 is 16 residues long. Germline V CDR1 and CDR2: SGHDT, YYEEEE. Losses at the gene ends were 2 bases for V and 0 bases for J; bases not matched to a gene: 4. What was sequenced was blood. This receptor was identified in a man aged 60-69 years in good health. This chain links TRBV5-6 with TRBJ1-4; 7 bases are shared with TRBD1. CDR3 DNA: TGTGCCAGCAGCTTAGGGACAGATGCAACTAATGAAAAACTGTTTTTT. Translating it yields CASSLGTDATNEKLFF.